The 29 T cell receptor beta chains reported below all come from one sample, sequenced in a study of blood T cell repertoires in COVID-19. Assay: immunoSEQ multiplex PCR; the TCRdb copy retains only in-frame clones and omits some. The data contain under 60,000 clones, 70% to 85% of them singletons. Sequencing used peripheral blood. Receptors were obtained from a man in his fifties or sixties with acute or convalescent COVID-19.

The chain employs TRBV18 and TRBJ1-5, with a possible D match to TRBD1 (5 bases). Trimming took 5 bases from V and 6 from J, leaving 20 bases between them. This CDR3 spans 16 amino acids. CDR1 and CDR2 (germline): KGHSH, LQKENI. CDR3 bases: TGTGCCAGCTCAAGGGGCGACAGCTGGAAGAGTCAGCCCCAGCATTTT. Translating gives CASSRGDSWKSQPQHF.

The chain employs TRBV21-1 and TRBJ2-1; TRBD2 reflects the table's D call only, with no check against the DNA. TRBV21-1 represents a pseudogene. This CDR3 is 16 amino acids long. For the CDR3, the DNA is TGTGCCAGCAGCCACCCCGGGGGGGGCCGATACAATGAGCAGTTCTTC. Translating it yields CASSHPGGGRYNEQFF.

The rearrangement joins TRBV12-3 or TRBV12-4 to TRBJ2-5; 7 nucleotides match TRBD1. This CDR3 has 13 amino acids. The ends lost 6 bases at V and 3 bases at J; junction bases unmatched: 4. In DNA, the CDR3 is TGTGCCAGCAGCCCGGGACAGAAAGAGACCCAGTACTTC. Translating it yields CASSPGQKETQYF.

V is TRBV7-2 and J is TRBJ2-1; the match to TRBD2 covers 10 bases. Germline V lookup: CDR1 SGHTA, CDR2 FQGNSA. The V segment lost 1 base and the J segment 3 bases; nucleotides outside the gene matches: 9. CDR3 length: 18 residues. In DNA, the CDR3 is TGTGCCAGCAGCTTAGAGGGTGGAGCGGGGGGGTTCTACAATGAGCAGTTCTTC. This translates into CASSLEGGAGGFYNEQFF.

The chain couples TRBV9 to TRBJ1-2; D might be TRBD1 (6 bases). The germline V and J ends were trimmed by 0 bases and 5 bases, with 11 bases remaining between them. Germline V gives CDR1 SGDLS, CDR2 YYNGEE. The CDR3 is made up of 14 amino acids. This CDR3 reads CASSVDQGSYGYTF. Written as DNA, the CDR3 is TGTGCCAGCAGCGTAGACCAGGGGTCGTATGGCTACACCTTC.

This clone turned up a few times. The chain uses TRBV2 and TRBJ1-1; D unclear. Germline assignment: CDR1 SNHLY and CDR2 FYNNEI. The length of the CDR3 is 14 residues. V dropped 8 bases and J dropped 1 base, with 14 bases sitting between them. The chain's CDR3 is CASGGDAANTEAFF. DNA of the CDR3: TGTGCCAGCGGCGGAGACGCCGCGAACACTGAAGCTTTCTTT.

This clone came up a few times. A junction end diverges from the germline sequence, so it may reflect a read error. The chain carries TRBV30 and TRBJ1-1; D is ambiguous. The germline V gene encodes CDR1 GTSNPN and CDR2 SVGIG (reference sequence). The CDR3 has 11 residues. The CDR3 sequence is CAWNPLAGLLF. CDR3 bases: TGTGCCTGGAATCCCCTGGCGGGCCTCCTCTTT.

V usage is TRBV7-2 and J usage is TRBJ2-1, with D maybe TRBD2 (6 bases). This CDR3 comprises 14 residues. With 4 bases removed from V and 6 bases from J, the gap between germline ends came to 13 bases. Germline V CDR1 and CDR2: SGHTA, FQGNSA. CDR3 residues: CASSSRRGSNEQFF. The CDR3 DNA reads TGTGCCAGCAGCTCCCGCCGGGGGTCCAATGAGCAGTTCTTC.

This chain joins TRBV20-1 and TRBJ2-3; the match to TRBD2 covers 13 bases. Trimming cost V 3 bases and J 10 bases; bases outside gene matches: 7. Germline V gene lookup returns CDR1 DFQATT and CDR2 SNEGSKA (reference sequence). The CDR3 is 14 residues long. This chain's CDR3 is CSASPLAGGRAQYF. CDR3 sequence (DNA): TGCAGTGCTAGTCCACTAGCGGGGGGGCGGGCGCAGTATTTT.

The chain has TRBV30 and TRBJ1-5, with D perhaps matching TRBD1 (6 bases). V dropped 3 bases and J dropped 7 bases, with 19 bases sitting between them. CDR3 size: 15 residues. Germline CDR1 and CDR2: GTSNPN and SVGIG (reference sequence). CDR3 residues: CAWSRGGAREQPQHF. CDR3 DNA sequence: TGTGCCTGGAGCCGTGGGGGGGCGCGGGAACAGCCCCAGCATTTT.

On this clone itself: Within the sample, other DNA sequences also encode this same CDR3. This sequence joins TRBV5-1 and TRBJ1-2, with 9 bases matching TRBD1. The germline CDR1 and CDR2 sequences are SGHRS and YFSETQ. With V trimmed by 2 bases and J by 6 bases, 5 bases remained unmatched. The CDR3 runs to 14 residues. The CDR3 loop is CASSLSTGGDGYTF. Written as DNA, the CDR3 is TGCGCCAGCAGCTTATCTACAGGGGGCGATGGCTACACCTTC.

This chain uses TRBV12-2 with TRBJ2-3; the D call in the table, TRBD1, was not verified against the DNA. TRBV12-2 constitutes a pseudogene. The CDR3 is 18 residues long. The CDR3 bases are TGTGCAAGTCGCTTAGGAGGACAGGGTGTCCTTGGCACAGATACGCAGTATTTT. As protein: CASRLGGQGVLGTDTQYF.

The V gene is TRBV28, the J gene TRBJ1-1; D is uncertain. The ends were cut back, 10 bases at V and 1 base at J, with 22 bases in the middle. The CDR3 is made up of 16 amino acids. Germline V CDR1 and CDR2: MDHEN, SYDVKM. The CDR3 here is CATSILGMLGNTEAFF. CDR3 bases: TGTGCCACCTCGATACTGGGCATGTTAGGGAACACTGAAGCTTTCTTT.

This clone was picked up one time. The chain has TRBV27 and TRBJ2-7; D is unresolved. With 2 bases removed from V and 3 bases from J, the gap between germline ends came to 17 bases. CDR1 is MNHEY, CDR2 SMNVEV, per germline (reference sequence). This CDR3 has 16 amino acids. CDR3 sequence: CASSLNPAGFNYEQYF. DNA for the CDR3: TGTGCCAGCAGTTTAAACCCCGCCGGGTTCAACTACGAGCAGTACTTC.

The rearrangement joins TRBV19 to TRBJ2-1; a weak D match, TRBD1 (5 bases). CDR3 size: 14 residues. Trimming stripped 2 bases from V and 0 bases from J, with 5 bases between. The V gene's germline CDR1 is LNHDA and CDR2 SQIVND (reference sequence). The DNA of the CDR3 is TGTGCCAGTAGTATAAGGGGCTCCTACAATGAGCAGTTCTTC. Its protein product is CASSIRGSYNEQFF.

V usage is TRBV24-1 and J usage is TRBJ1-2; 7 bases agree with TRBD1. Germline trimming cut 4 bases from V and 8 bases from J; bases unmatched to any gene: 6. This CDR3 is 13 amino acids long. From germline, CDR1 is KGHDR and CDR2 SFDVKD. The CDR3 DNA reads as TGTGCCACCAGTGAGCCGACAGGGCAAGGCTACACCTTC. Its protein is CATSEPTGQGYTF.

This chain joins TRBV27 and TRBJ1-3; 8 bases line up with TRBD1. Germline values: CDR1 MNHEY, CDR2 SMNVEV (reference sequence). This CDR3 region has 16 residues. The J segment lost 0 bases and the V segment lost 6 bases, leaving 7 bases of the junction unmatched. The CDR3 coding sequence is TGTGCCAGCAGCCCTAACAGGGGGAACTCTGGAAACACCATATATTTT. The encoded protein is CASSPNRGNSGNTIYF.

The genes are TRBV30 and TRBJ1-2, with 12 positions matching TRBD1. V was pared by 4 bases and J by 10 bases, with 13 bases of the junction left unmatched. Per the germline V gene, CDR1 is GTSNPN and CDR2 is SVGIG (reference sequence). The CDR3 contains 15 residues. The CDR3 here is CAWKVPSGTGGVYTF. The CDR3 coding sequence is TGTGCCTGGAAAGTCCCCTCTGGGACAGGGGGCGTCTACACCTTC.

V is TRBV29-1 and J is TRBJ1-1, with a weak D call TRBD1 (5 bases). In germline, CDR1 is SQVTM, CDR2 ANQGSEA. The CDR3 has 15 amino acids. V was cut by 4 bases and J by 0 bases, with 15 bases left in between. The CDR3, as DNA: TGCAGCGTTGTTGGGCAGGGCTCTATGAACACTGAAGCTTTCTTT. Translation: CSVVGQGSMNTEAFF.

This sequence joins TRBV5-1 and TRBJ1-2; 7 bases are shared with TRBD1. The germline gives CDR1 SGHRS, CDR2 YFSETQ. The CDR3 has 13 amino acids. The J segment lost 7 bases and the V segment lost 1 base, leaving 4 bases of the junction unmatched. In DNA form, the CDR3 reads TGCGCCAGCAGCTTGTCAGGGGGTATTGGCTACACCTTC. It yields the protein CASSLSGGIGYTF.

The gene calls are TRBV18 and TRBJ1-6, with unresolved D. CDR3 size: 15 residues. Trimming pared 2 bases from V and 2 bases from J, leaving 7 bases between. CDR1 is KGHSH, CDR2 LQKENI, per germline. Written as DNA, the CDR3 is TGTGCCAGCTCACCAGGGAGCGCCTATAATTCACCCCTCCACTTT. It codes for CASSPGSAYNSPLHF.

The chain uses TRBV2 and TRBJ2-5; 8 bases match TRBD2. Looked up from germline, CDR1 is SNHLY and CDR2 is FYNNEI. V shed 7 bases, J shed 1 base, and the junction held 5 bases outside the gene matches. This CDR3 spans 14 amino acids. The CDR3 spells CASTAGTSQETQYF. CDR3 DNA sequence: TGTGCCAGCACGGCCGGGACTAGCCAAGAGACCCAGTACTTC.

This clone was counted a single time. V gene TRBV7-9 combines with J gene TRBJ2-2; no clear D. The CDR3 is made up of 15 amino acids. Germline CDR1 and CDR2: SEHNR and FQNEAQ (reference sequence). The V gene lost 1 base and the J gene lost 7 bases, with 13 bases spanning the gap. Written as DNA, the CDR3 is TGTGCCAGCAGCTTAGGCGGTGTTTCGTTCGGGGAGCTGTTTTTT. Protein sequence: CASSLGGVSFGELFF.

In nucleotides, the CDR3 is TGTGCCAGCAGCTTAGATGGTGCAGGGGGGATTATGAACACTGAAGCTTTCTTT. This encodes CASSLDGAGGIMNTEAFF. V is TRBV11-3 and J is TRBJ1-1, with 7 bases fitting TRBD1. Germline V gives CDR1 SGHNT, CDR2 YENEEA. CDR3 length: 18 residues. With 0 bases clipped from V and 0 bases from J, the junction kept 10 bases outside the gene matches.

The chain recombines TRBV6-5 with TRBJ1-1; TRBD1 agrees at 8 bases. The CDR3 extends over 13 amino acids. In germline, CDR1 is MNHEY, CDR2 SVGAGI. The V segment lost 6 bases and the J segment 3 bases; nucleotides outside the gene matches: 3. CDR3 protein: CASRQDRDTEAFF. As DNA, the CDR3 is TGTGCCAGCAGGCAGGACAGGGACACTGAAGCTTTCTTT.

This rearrangement joins TRBV9 to TRBJ1-2; TRBD1 agrees at 7 bases. Germline V CDR1 and CDR2: SGDLS, YYNGEE. The CDR3 loop spans 15 amino acids. The trim removed 0 bases at V and 8 bases at J, leaving 10 bases unmatched. The CDR3 nucleotides are TGTGCCAGCAGCGTAGCCCGACAGGGAGTCGACGGCTACACCTTC. It translates to CASSVARQGVDGYTF.

This CDR3 is CASSLVQGARNEQFF. The CDR3 region has the DNA TGCGCCAGCAGCTTGGTACAGGGGGCGAGGAATGAGCAGTTCTTC. This chain joins TRBV5-1 and TRBJ2-1, with 9 bases fitting TRBD1. Germline values: CDR1 SGHRS, CDR2 YFSETQ. Germline trimming cut 0 bases from V and 7 bases from J; bases unmatched to any gene: 5. The CDR3 spans 15 residues.

The rearrangement uses TRBV6-1 and TRBJ1-2; D unresolved. The CDR3 spans 13 residues. Trimming stripped 0 bases from V and 8 bases from J, with 10 bases between. Germline V gene data show CDR1 as MNHNS and CDR2 as SASEGT. The CDR3 loop reads CASSEALDGGYTF. The CDR3 bases are TGTGCCAGCAGTGAAGCGCTAGATGGAGGCTACACCTTC.

The J gene is TRBJ2-1, the V gene TRBV9; TRBD2 agrees at 7 bases. This CDR3 contains 15 residues. Germline trimming cut 4 bases from V and 7 bases from J; bases unmatched to any gene: 11. Looked up from germline, CDR1 is SGDLS and CDR2 is YYNGEE. The CDR3 spells CASSPTSESWNEQFF. In DNA form, the CDR3 reads TGTGCCAGCAGCCCAACTAGCGAGTCTTGGAATGAGCAGTTCTTC.